This T cell receptor (beta chain) came from a study of cytomegalovirus exposure and HLA in healthy donors. This PCR relied on a set of 60 Vbeta primers and 13 Jbeta primers. The protocol was immunoSEQ multiplex PCR, while the TCRdb copy is restricted to in-frame clones and leaves out a portion. The sample lists under 200,000 clones, roughly 90% occurring once. Remarks on this clone: Antigen specificity is unknown.

V lost 4 bases and J lost 0, with 6 bases in between. Looked up from germline, CDR1 is SGHRS and CDR2 is YFSETQ. This CDR3 region has 13 residues. General study findings and limits: Some V segments, TRBV6-2 and TRBV6-3 among them, were indistinguishable and were therefore excluded. Cytomegalovirus association was assigned to about 150 TCR beta chains.

The receptor was derived from a woman aged 25 to 39 in good health and CMV-seronegative. Sample: PBMCs. The V call is TRBV5-1, the J call TRBJ2-3; D gene unclear. For the CDR3, the DNA is TGCGCCAGCAGCCAGTCTAGCACAGATACGCAGTATTTT. This sequence encodes CASSQSSTDTQYF.